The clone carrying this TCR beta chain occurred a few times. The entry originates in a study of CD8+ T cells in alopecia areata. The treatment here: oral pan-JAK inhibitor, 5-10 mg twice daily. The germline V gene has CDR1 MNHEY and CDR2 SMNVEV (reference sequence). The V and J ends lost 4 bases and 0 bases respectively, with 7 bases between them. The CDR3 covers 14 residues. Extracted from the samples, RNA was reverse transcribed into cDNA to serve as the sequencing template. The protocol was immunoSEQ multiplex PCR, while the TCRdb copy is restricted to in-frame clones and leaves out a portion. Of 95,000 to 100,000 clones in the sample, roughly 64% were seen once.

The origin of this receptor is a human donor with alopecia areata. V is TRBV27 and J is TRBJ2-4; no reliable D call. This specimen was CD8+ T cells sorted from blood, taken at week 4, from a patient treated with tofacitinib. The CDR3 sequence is CASSSQLAKNIQYF. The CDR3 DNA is TGTGCCAGCAGTTCTCAGCTAGCCAAAAACATTCAGTACTTC.